One and the same sample provided the 24 T cell receptor beta chains below, sequenced in a study of blood T cells in healthy people across ages. A second about 6 to 12 cycle PCR used barcoded and J-beta primers. MiXCR, applied by TCRdb to the 5' RACE reads, yields one record per CDR3 protein. The sample shows 720,000 or so distinct CDR3 sequences, roughly 41% of them seen only once. Material: blood. These receptor sequences come from an elderly man in good health.

This clonotype was counted between two and nine times. The genes are TRBV7-3 and TRBJ2-7; a weak D match, TRBD1 (6 bases). The J call is in doubt because the DNA end fits TRBJ2-5 better. Germline V gives CDR1 SGHTA, CDR2 FQGTGA. CDR3 length: 15 residues. CDR3 bases: TGTGCCAGCAGCTTAACGTCAGGGGTCGGGGAGACCCAGTACTTC. Its translation: CASSLTSGVGETQYF.

The chain combines TRBV20-1 with TRBJ2-7; D is perhaps TRBD1 (6 bases). The CDR3 totals 16 residues. Trimming shortened V by 1 base and J by 3 bases, and 19 bases separated the two germline ends. From germline, CDR1 is DFQATT and CDR2 SNEGSKA (reference sequence). The DNA of the CDR3 is TGCAGTGCTAGAGGTCAGAAAGCGGAACAGGGCTACGAGCAGTACTTC. Translated: CSARGQKAEQGYEQYF.

The chain carries TRBV28 and TRBJ2-7; D not certain. Germline CDR1 is MDHEN and CDR2 is SYDVKM. This CDR3 comprises 15 residues. With 4 bases removed from V and 7 bases from J, the gap between germline ends came to 20 bases. The CDR3 nucleotides are TGTGCCAGCAGTTCCATAGAAGGGTTGGGCAATGAGCAGTACTTC. Protein: CASSSIEGLGNEQYF.

This clonotype was detected many times. The chain joins TRBV4-3 to TRBJ2-1; D not resolved. CDR3 length: 14 residues. From germline, CDR1 is LGHNA and CDR2 YSLEER. V lost 1 base and J lost 0, with 4 bases in between. The CDR3 nucleotides read TGCGCCAGCAGCCAAGGGATCTCCTACAATGAGCAGTTCTTC. As protein: CASSQGISYNEQFF.

The chain recombines TRBV7-2 with TRBJ2-7; D not resolved. The CDR3 contains 15 residues. V was trimmed by 6 bases and J by 0 bases, leaving 15 bases between them. CDR1 SGHTA and CDR2 FQGNSA come from the germline V gene. CDR3 residues: CASSSPVASSYEQYF. CDR3 nucleotides: TGTGCCAGCAGTTCCCCGGTGGCTAGCTCCTACGAGCAGTACTTC.

V is TRBV7-2 and J is TRBJ1-2; 7 bases map to TRBD1. The trim removed 5 bases at V and 6 bases at J, leaving 9 bases unmatched. The germline V gene encodes CDR1 SGHTA and CDR2 FQGNSA. The CDR3 runs to 14 residues. The CDR3 loop reads CASSGLLGGNGYTF. The CDR3 region has the DNA TGTGCCAGCAGCGGACTTCTAGGGGGCAATGGCTACACCTTC.

This clonotype has just a few counts. This CDR3 reads CASSTGPDKQYF. Written as DNA, the CDR3 is TGTGCCAGCAGCACAGGACCGGACAAGCAGTACTTC. The rearrangement uses TRBV21-1 and TRBJ2-7. TRBV21-1 is tagged as a pseudogene. The CDR3 sequence is 12 residues long.

This clonotype was detected only a few times. The CDR3 coding sequence is TGTGCCAGCAGTTTAGTCGGACAGCCAAAGTACTTC. Amino acid sequence: CASSLVGQPKYF. The chain employs TRBV28 and TRBJ2-4; tentative D call: TRBD1 (6 bases). The germline gives CDR1 MDHEN, CDR2 SYDVKM. V was cut by 2 bases and J by 14 bases, with 13 bases left in between. CDR3 length equals 12 residues.

A word on this clonotype: A much more abundant neighbour one base away suggests this may be a read error. This chain joins TRBV29-1 and TRBJ2-7, with 8 bases that match TRBD1. The ends lost 4 bases at V and 2 bases at J; junction bases unmatched: 7. The CDR3 is 14 amino acids. Germline loops: CDR1 SQVTM, CDR2 ANQGSEA. The CDR3 DNA is TGCAGCGTTGGGGGGACAGGTACCCCCTACGAGCAGTACTTC. Protein product: CSVGGTGTPYEQYF.

This chain uses TRBV6-2 or TRBV6-3 with TRBJ2-3; no firm D call. The germline gives CDR1 MNHEY, CDR2 SVGEGT. V lost 4 bases and J 5 bases, leaving 16 bases between the germline ends. The CDR3 is made up of 15 amino acids. CDR3 amino acids: CASSSFRNVKDTQYF. The CDR3 region has the DNA TGTGCCAGCAGTTCATTCAGGAATGTAAAAGATACGCAGTATTTT.

The CDR3 DNA reads as TGTGCCAGCAGTCGAGGGACTAGCGGTACCGGCGAGCAGTACTTC. This encodes CASSRGTSGTGEQYF. The V call is TRBV6-5, the J call TRBJ2-7; 11 nucleotides line up with TRBD2. The CDR3 extends over 15 amino acids. Germline V gives CDR1 MNHEY, CDR2 SVGAGI. The trim removed 5 bases at V and 6 bases at J, leaving 9 bases unmatched.

This clonotype was counted between two and nine times. The chain is built from TRBV7-3 and TRBJ2-3; D unclear. Germline CDR1 and CDR2: SGHTA and FQGTGA. The V end was cut by 3 bases, the J end by 2 bases, with 9 bases between. The CDR3 consists of 14 residues. DNA of the CDR3: TGTGCCAGCAGCTTGGGTGGTATCACAGATACGCAGTATTTT. Residues: CASSLGGITDTQYF. The full variable domain, its missing parts supplied by reference TRBV7-3 and TRBJ2-3, is GAGVSQTPSNKVTEKGKYVELRCDPISGHTALYWYRQSLGQGPEFLIYFQGTGAADDSGLPNDRFFAVRPEGSVSTLKIQRTERGDSAVYLCASSLGGITDTQYFGPGTRLTVL.

The rearrangement links TRBV29-1 to TRBJ1-4, with 10 bases matching TRBD1. CDR1 is SQVTM, CDR2 ANQGSEA, per germline. Losses at the gene ends were 7 bases for V and 8 bases for J; bases not matched to a gene: 4. This CDR3 has 12 amino acids. The CDR3 region has the DNA TGCAGCGGGACAGGGGGAGGCGAAAAACTGTTTTTT. This codes for CSGTGGGEKLFF.

The sample holds a few counts of this clonotype. Possible read error: a much larger clone is one base away. The chain combines TRBV27 with TRBJ2-7; TRBD2 matches at 10 bases. The CDR3 loop spans 14 amino acids. The germline V gene has CDR1 MNHEY and CDR2 SMNVEV (reference sequence). V was clipped by 5 bases and J by 4 bases; unmatched bases: 5. CDR3 residues: CASSVLAGVYEQYF. Written as DNA, the CDR3 is TGTGCCAGCAGTGTTCTAGCGGGAGTATACGAGCAGTACTTC.

This clonotype was recorded at least ten times. V usage is TRBV21-1 and J usage is TRBJ2-7; the DNA was not compared with TRBD1, the D call given in the table. TRBV21-1 is assigned pseudogene status. This CDR3 spans 17 amino acids. This chain's CDR3 is CASSKIGTGALFDEQYF. The CDR3 region has the DNA TGTGCCAGCAGCAAAATTGGGACAGGGGCTCTTTTTGACGAGCAGTACTTC.

This clonotype was recorded a few times. The rearrangement uses TRBV11-2 and TRBJ1-6; no firm D call. Germline CDR1 is SGHAT and CDR2 is FQNNGV. Trimming stripped 1 base from V and 6 bases from J, with 7 bases between. This CDR3 has 14 amino acids. CDR3 coding DNA: TGTGCCAGCAGCTTAGGTGGATTTAATTCACCCCTCCACTTT. Translating it yields CASSLGGFNSPLHF.

To note about this clonotype: Just one base apart from a much larger clone, this may be a read error. This chain uses TRBV4-2 with TRBJ2-5; no firm D call. Germline V gives CDR1 LGHNA, CDR2 YNFKEQ. This CDR3 comprises 13 residues. V was trimmed by 0 bases and J by 11 bases, leaving 13 bases between them. CDR3 DNA sequence: TGTGCCAGCAGCCAAGAAAAACGGTATGAGCAGTACTTC. It is translated as CASSQEKRYEQYF.

In this sample, this clonotype turned up many times. The rearrangement joins TRBV29-1 to TRBJ2-1, with D possibly TRBD2 on 5 matching bases. CDR1 and CDR2 from the germline V gene are SQVTM and ANQGSEA. The V end lost 5 bases, the J end lost 0 bases, and 8 bases lay between the germline ends. The CDR3 contains 13 residues. The CDR3 spells CSVPEGSYNEQFF. The CDR3 nucleotides read TGCAGCGTTCCCGAGGGCTCCTACAATGAGCAGTTCTTC.

The gene calls are TRBV3-1 and TRBJ2-3; maybe TRBD2 (6 bases). The CDR3 extends over 15 amino acids. Looked up from germline, CDR1 is LGHDT and CDR2 is YNNKEL (reference sequence). V lost 1 base to trimming and J lost 8 bases, with 16 bases between them. CDR3 sequence reads: CASSQGSGPRTTQYF. The CDR3 nucleotides are TGTGCCAGCAGCCAAGGAAGCGGGCCCCGAACTACGCAGTATTTT.

This clonotype has just a few counts. This chain joins TRBV11-1 and TRBJ2-1, with 7 bases matching TRBD2. Germline V gives CDR1 SGHAT, CDR2 FQDESV (reference sequence). This CDR3 is built from 12 residues. The J segment lost 9 bases and the V segment lost 5 bases, leaving 4 bases of the junction unmatched. The CDR3 nucleotides read TGTGCCAGCAGCCGAAGCGGGATTGAGCAGTTCTTC. Translated: CASSRSGIEQFF.

The V call is TRBV3-1, the J call TRBJ2-7, with TRBD1 matching 9 bases. V was clipped by 5 bases and J by 3 bases; unmatched bases: 5. This CDR3 spans 14 amino acids. Germline V gene data show CDR1 as LGHDT and CDR2 as YNNKEL (reference sequence). The CDR3 DNA is TGTGCCAGCAGCGAGACAGGGGGGGACTACGAGCAGTACTTC. Translating it yields CASSETGGDYEQYF.

This clonotype was seen only a few times. The chain recombines TRBV7-2 with TRBJ2-1, with 8 bases lining up with TRBD2. With 5 bases clipped from V and 14 bases from J, the junction kept 5 bases outside the gene matches. CDR3 size: 11 residues. Germline CDR1 reads SGHTA; CDR2 reads FQGNSA. CDR3 loop: CASSNSGKEFF. The CDR3, as DNA: TGTGCCAGCAGCAATAGCGGGAAGGAGTTCTTC. The complete variable domain, with remaining parts taken from reference TRBV7-2 and TRBJ2-1, reads GAGVSQSPSNKVTEKGKDVELRCDPISGHTALYWYRQSLGQGLEFLIYFQGNSAPDKSGLPSDRFSAERTGGSVSTLTIQRTQQEDSAVYLCASSNSGKEFFGPGTRLTVL.

The rearrangement links TRBV2 to TRBJ1-2; D call uncertain. The CDR3 is 11 residues long. Germline CDR1 is SNHLY and CDR2 is FYNNEI. V gave up 8 bases and J gave up 4 bases, with 8 bases separating them. The CDR3 coding sequence is TGTGCCAGCTCAGATTTCTATGGCTACACCTTC. Translated: CASSDFYGYTF.

This chain links TRBV5-1 with TRBJ2-1, with D possibly called TRBD1 or TRBD2 (6 bases each). The CDR3 contains 15 residues. Trimming stripped 2 bases from V and 7 bases from J, with 16 bases between. Germline CDR1 and CDR2: SGHRS and YFSETQ. CDR3 sequence (DNA): TGCGCCAGCAGCTTTTCAGGAGGGGGACCAAATGAGCAGTTCTTC. Protein sequence: CASSFSGGGPNEQFF. Based on the CDR3 plus reference TRBV5-1 and TRBJ2-1, the full variable domain is KAGVTQTPRYLIKTRGQQVTLSCSPISGHRSVSWYQQTPGQGLQFLFEYFSETQRNKGNFPGRFSGRQFSNSRSEMNVSTLELGDSALYLCASSFSGGGPNEQFFGPGTRLTVL.